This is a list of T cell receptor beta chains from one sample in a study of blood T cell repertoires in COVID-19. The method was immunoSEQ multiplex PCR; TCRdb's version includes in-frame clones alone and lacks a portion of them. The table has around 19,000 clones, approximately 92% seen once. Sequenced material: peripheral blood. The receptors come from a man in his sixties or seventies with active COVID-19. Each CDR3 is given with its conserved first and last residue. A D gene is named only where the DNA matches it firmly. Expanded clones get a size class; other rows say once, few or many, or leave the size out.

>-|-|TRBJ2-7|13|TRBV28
CASSRTLPYEQYF
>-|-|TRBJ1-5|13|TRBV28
CASRLAEVQPQHF
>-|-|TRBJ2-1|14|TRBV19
CASSLAVTYNEQFF
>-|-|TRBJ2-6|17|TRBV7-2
CASSFKGYYSGANVLTF
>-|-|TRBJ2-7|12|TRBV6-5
CASSLTVYEQYF
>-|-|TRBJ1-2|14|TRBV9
CASSVGSQNYGYTF
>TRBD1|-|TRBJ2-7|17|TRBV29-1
CSVQKVSAGQGLYEQYF
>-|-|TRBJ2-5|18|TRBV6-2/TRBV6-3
CASSYPIRPGVSQETQYF
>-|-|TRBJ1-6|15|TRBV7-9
CASSPAQGPNSPLHF
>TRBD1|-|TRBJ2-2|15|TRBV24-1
CATSDPTGGTGELFF
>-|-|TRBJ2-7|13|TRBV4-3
CASSREEGREQYF
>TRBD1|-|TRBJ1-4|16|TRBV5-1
CASSSGTVTTNEKLFF
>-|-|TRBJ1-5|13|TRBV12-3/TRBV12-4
CASMRGGNQPQHF
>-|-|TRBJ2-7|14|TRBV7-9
CASSFSQAPYEQYF
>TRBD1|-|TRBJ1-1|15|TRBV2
CASSGQGTENTEAFF
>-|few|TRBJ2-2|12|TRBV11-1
CASSRGSGELFF
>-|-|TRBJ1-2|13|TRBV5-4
CASNLWPTHGYTF
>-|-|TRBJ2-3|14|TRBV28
CASTGAGGADTQYF
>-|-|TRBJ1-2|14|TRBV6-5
CASTTAGRIYGYTF
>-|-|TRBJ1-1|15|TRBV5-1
CASSLEGNGGTEAFF
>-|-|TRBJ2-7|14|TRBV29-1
CSVGARPSSYEQYF
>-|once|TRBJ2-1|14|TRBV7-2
CASSLASSYNEQFF
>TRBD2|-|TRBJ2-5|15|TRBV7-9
CASSSSGSGGETQYF
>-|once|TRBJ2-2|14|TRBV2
CASSAGRATGELFF
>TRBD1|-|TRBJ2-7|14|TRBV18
CASSPGQAPYEQYF
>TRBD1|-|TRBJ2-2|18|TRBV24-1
CATSDTLTDRGRGGELFF
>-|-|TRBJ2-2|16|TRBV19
CASSIRRGQGTGELFF
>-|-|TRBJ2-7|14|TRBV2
CASSEGGLEDEQYF
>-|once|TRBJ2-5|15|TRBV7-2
CASSPGGISRETQYF
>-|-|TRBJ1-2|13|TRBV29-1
CSVDITGWNGYTF
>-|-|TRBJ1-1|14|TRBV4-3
CASSQGGLGTEAFF
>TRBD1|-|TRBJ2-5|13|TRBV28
CASSLDRVETQYF
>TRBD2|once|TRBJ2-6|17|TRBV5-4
CASSPTAGGLGANVLTF
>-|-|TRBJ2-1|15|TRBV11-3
CASSQRGGQNNEQFF
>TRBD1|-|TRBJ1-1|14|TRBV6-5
CASILNRGGTEAFF
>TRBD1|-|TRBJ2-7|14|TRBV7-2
CASSWSGTGYEQYF
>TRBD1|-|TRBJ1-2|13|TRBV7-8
CASSGTGLNGYTF
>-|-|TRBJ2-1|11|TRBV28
CASSSYNEQFF
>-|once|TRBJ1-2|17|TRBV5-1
CASSLGGATDGLGGYTF
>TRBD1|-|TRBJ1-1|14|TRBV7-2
CASRTGGFSAEAFF
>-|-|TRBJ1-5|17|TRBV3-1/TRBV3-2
CASSQGSGLNSNQPQHF
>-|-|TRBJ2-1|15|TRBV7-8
CASSLDRRAYNEQFF
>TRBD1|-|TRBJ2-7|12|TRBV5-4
CASSPGTGEQYF
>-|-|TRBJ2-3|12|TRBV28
CATARGIDTQYF
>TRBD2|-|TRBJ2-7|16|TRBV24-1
CATSDGTGREGYEQYF
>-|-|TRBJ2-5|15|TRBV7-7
CASSLGLGLTETQYF
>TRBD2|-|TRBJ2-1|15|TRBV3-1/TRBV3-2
CASSQASGVYNEQFF
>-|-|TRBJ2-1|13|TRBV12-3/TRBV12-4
CASRTGVAFEQFF
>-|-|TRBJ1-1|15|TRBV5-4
CASSLEAGANTEAFF
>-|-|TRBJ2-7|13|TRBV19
CASQAPGSYEQYF
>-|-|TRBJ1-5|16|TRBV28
CASSPPYGASNQPQHF
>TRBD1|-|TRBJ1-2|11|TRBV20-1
CSAPTGNGYTF
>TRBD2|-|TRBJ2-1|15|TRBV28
CASSEGLAPYNEQFF
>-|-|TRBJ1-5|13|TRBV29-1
CSVVLGVNQPQHF
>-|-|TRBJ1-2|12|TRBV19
CASRYGDYGYTF
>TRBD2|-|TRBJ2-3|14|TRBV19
CASSRLAASDTQYF
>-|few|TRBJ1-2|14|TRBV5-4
CASSLVSVNYGYTF